What follows are 8 T cell receptor beta chains derived from one specimen sequenced in a study of blood T cell repertoires in COVID-19 (dated by TCRdb to the early 2020s). The library was prepared using the immunoSEQ multiplex PCR assay. This immuneACCESS table, as held by TCRdb, lists in-frame sequences with V and J called but not all clones. Of the missing ones, under half trace to an unresolved V gene in checked studies; the others have no known cause. The sample table contains approximately 47,000 clones; only one count was recorded for approximately 88% of them. Clones ranked in the top ten supply roughly 13% of the sample. Sequenced input: peripheral blood. The receptors stem from a human donor with active COVID-19. The donor label of this sample is uncertain.

This rearrangement joins TRBV27 to TRBJ1-5; D gene ambiguous. The germline V gene encodes CDR1 MNHEY and CDR2 SMNVEV (reference sequence). Trimming removed 5 bases from V and 4 bases from J, with 9 bases in between. CDR3 length equals 13 residues. CDR3 region: CASSTTPNQPQHF. The CDR3 DNA reads TGTGCCAGCAGTACGACACCTAATCAGCCCCAGCATTTT.

The genes are TRBV7-9 and TRBJ1-4; 10 positions agree with TRBD1. V lost 5 bases and J lost 7; bases outside the gene matches: 7. The V gene's germline CDR1 is SEHNR and CDR2 FQNEAQ (reference sequence). CDR3 length equals 15 residues. CDR3 sequence (DNA): TGTGCCAGCAGCCCCCCGGGACAGGGGTTTGAAAAACTGTTTTTT. It specifies CASSPPGQGFEKLFF.

The rearrangement links TRBV4-3 to TRBJ2-3, with D maybe TRBD1 (5 bases). Germline-derived CDR1 and CDR2 are LGHNA and YSLEER. Trimming took off 0 bases at V and 3 bases at J, with 22 bases between the two ends. CDR3 size: 19 residues. CDR3 bases: TGCGCCAGCAGCCAAGACAGGGCTTCGGCTCTCGGAAATACAGATACGCAGTATTTT. Translation: CASSQDRASALGNTDTQYF.

This chain joins TRBV7-3 and TRBJ1-1; weak D call: TRBD1 (5 bases). Trimming took 0 bases from V and 4 from J, leaving 18 bases between them. There are 17 residues in the CDR3. Germline lookup yields CDR1 SGHTA and CDR2 FQGTGA. CDR3 DNA: TGTGCCAGCAGCTTAACTGCCCCAGGGTATTGGATCACTGAAGCTTTCTTT. Its protein is CASSLTAPGYWITEAFF.

V is TRBV9 and J is TRBJ2-7, with 7 positions matching TRBD1. There are 14 residues in the CDR3. In germline, CDR1 is SGDLS, CDR2 YYNGEE. Germline trimming cut 0 bases from V and 2 bases from J; bases unmatched to any gene: 2. The CDR3 sequence is CASSVGQGAYEQYF. The CDR3 nucleotides read TGTGCCAGCAGCGTAGGCCAGGGGGCCTACGAGCAGTACTTC.

The rearrangement uses TRBV28 and TRBJ2-5; TRBD2 is a possible D gene (6 bases). Trimming shortened V by 7 bases and J by 1 base, and 19 bases separated the two germline ends. Germline lookup yields CDR1 MDHEN and CDR2 SYDVKM. This CDR3 contains 16 residues. CDR3 loop: CASIRRGSRSQETQYF. CDR3 nucleotides: TGTGCCAGCATCCGGCGGGGCAGCCGAAGCCAAGAGACCCAGTACTTC. The variable domain in full, with the rest retrieved from reference TRBV28 and TRBJ2-5, is DVKVTQSSRYLVKRTGEKVFLECVQDMDHENMFWYRQDPGLGLRLIYFSYDVKMKEKGDIPEGYSVSREKKERFSLILESASTNQTSMYLCASIRRGSRSQETQYFGPGTRLLVL.

This clone was counted a single time. CDR3 amino acids: CASSIVGTGGEKLFF. The DNA of the CDR3 is TGTGCCAGTAGTATAGTGGGGACAGGAGGAGAAAAACTGTTTTTT. The chain combines TRBV19 with TRBJ1-4; 8 nucleotides agree with TRBD1. Germline CDR1 LNHDA, CDR2 SQIVND (reference sequence). This CDR3 is 15 amino acids long. The junction had 6 bases not matched to a gene; V was cut back by 1 base and J by 8 bases. Variable domain in full (rest from reference TRBV19 and TRBJ1-4): DGGITQSPKYLFRKEGQNVTLSCEQNLNHDAMYWYRQDPGQGLRLIYYSQIVNDFQKGDIAEGYSVSREKKESFPLTVTSAQKNPTAFYLCASSIVGTGGEKLFFGSGTQLSVL.

The gene calls are TRBV19 and TRBJ2-1, with 8 bases that match TRBD2. The CDR3 sequence is 15 residues long. V was pared by 1 base and J by 2 bases, with 1 base of the junction left unmatched. Germline-derived CDR1 and CDR2 are LNHDA and SQIVND (reference sequence). The CDR3 reads CASSIAGRAYNEQFF. The CDR3 coding sequence is TGTGCCAGTAGTATAGCCGGGAGGGCCTACAATGAGCAGTTCTTC.